This paragraph reports one T cell receptor (beta chain). Its antigen is currently unknown. V dropped 2 bases and J dropped 3 bases, with 2 bases sitting between them. Per the germline V gene, CDR1 is ENHRY and CDR2 is SYGVKD. The length of the CDR3 is 12 residues. As defined, naive CD8 cells were CD45RO-negative and positively selected for CCR7, with terminally differentiated effector memory CD45RA+ cells excluded. The protocol was immunoSEQ multiplex PCR, while the TCRdb copy is restricted to in-frame clones and leaves out a portion. The sample has roughly 2 million clones; about 94% are singletons. The sample comes from a study of shared clonotypes between healthy human individuals. General study findings and limits: Naive subsets typically showed greater estimated richness than memory subsets.

The sequenced sample was naive CD8+ T cells sorted from blood. The V gene is TRBV10-3, the J gene TRBJ2-1; D ambiguous. The TCR was taken from a man in his late teens or twenties in good health. CDR3 bases: TGTGCCATCAGTGAGCACTACAATGAGCAGTTCTTC. Protein sequence: CAISEHYNEQFF.